The 12 T cell receptor beta chains listed next were all sequenced from one sample in a study of cytomegalovirus exposure and HLA in healthy donors. In the PCR, 60 Vbeta and 13 Jbeta primers were used. Profiled with immunoSEQ multiplex PCR; TCRdb holds only in-frame clones, not every one. Here the sample spans more than 85,000 clones, more than 60% being singletons. The sample was PBMCs. The receptors shown here come from a boy aged 5-17 years in good health and CMV-seronegative.

This chain joins TRBV7-6 and TRBJ2-5; 12 positions agree with TRBD2. Germline V gene data show CDR1 as SGHVS and CDR2 as FNYEAQ. The trim removed 3 bases at V and 3 bases at J, leaving 20 bases unmatched. CDR3 length equals 21 residues. The CDR3 DNA is TGTGCCAGCAGCTTTCCCGAGGAGACTAGCGGGAGAGAGGTATTCAAAGAGACCCAGTACTTC. Protein sequence: CASSFPEETSGREVFKETQYF.

V is TRBV28 and J is TRBJ1-2; D ambiguous. This CDR3 spans 14 amino acids. Trimming took off 4 bases at V and 1 base at J, with 10 bases between the two ends. Germline V gene lookup returns CDR1 MDHEN and CDR2 SYDVKM. The CDR3 nucleotides are TGTGCCAGCAGTTCACTAGGTGTTAACTATGGCTACACCTTC. The encoded protein is CASSSLGVNYGYTF.

This clone has a handful of counts. The V call is TRBV13, the J call TRBJ1-5; D gene uncertain. Deletions cut 6 bases from V and 1 base from J, with 10 bases between. The CDR3 is 14 amino acids. CDR1 is PRHDT and CDR2 is FYEKMQ in the germline V gene (reference sequence). The CDR3 nucleotides are TGTGCCAGCAGGAGGGCGGGCAGCAATCAGCCCCAGCATTTT. This translates into CASRRAGSNQPQHF.

The rearrangement uses TRBV27 and TRBJ1-1, with TRBD1 as a possible D gene (6 bases). V lost 7 bases to trimming and J lost 5 bases, with 14 bases between them. The CDR3 has 13 residues. Per germline, CDR1 MNHEY and CDR2 SMNVEV (reference sequence). The CDR3 region is CASKTGPGTEAFF. In DNA, the CDR3 is TGTGCCAGCAAAACAGGGCCGGGGACTGAAGCTTTCTTT.

The J gene is TRBJ2-1, the V gene TRBV5-1; TRBD1 matches 11 bases. The CDR3 runs 13 residues. CDR1 is SGHRS, CDR2 YFSETQ, per germline. V was clipped by 7 bases and J by 5 bases; unmatched bases: 2. Written as DNA, the CDR3 is TGCGCCAGCGGACAGGGGGCTAACAATGAGCAGTTCTTC. Its protein is CASGQGANNEQFF.

V and J are TRBV2 and TRBJ1-2, with D uncertain. The V gene lost 5 bases and the J gene lost 9 bases, with 16 bases spanning the gap. There are 13 residues in the CDR3. The germline V gene has CDR1 SNHLY and CDR2 FYNNEI. The CDR3 nucleotides read TGTGCCAGCAGTCCCGTCCGACCCGGGAGCTACACCTTC. It encodes CASSPVRPGSYTF.

The chain recombines TRBV9 with TRBJ2-1, with D possibly matching TRBD2 (6 bases). V was pared by 4 bases and J by 5 bases, with 13 bases between. CDR3 length: 14 amino acids. Germline assignment: CDR1 SGDLS and CDR2 YYNGEE. CDR3 sequence: CASSPRDPHNEQFF. DNA for the CDR3: TGTGCCAGCAGCCCGCGGGACCCCCACAATGAGCAGTTCTTC. Looking up the rest from reference TRBV9 and TRBJ2-1 gives the full variable domain: DSGVTQTPKHLITATGQRVTLRCSPRSGDLSVYWYQQSLDQGLQFLIQYYNGEERAKGNILERFSAQQFPDLHSELNLSSLELGDSALYFCASSPRDPHNEQFFGPGTRLTVL.

The chain has TRBV29-1 and TRBJ2-5; D ambiguous. The J call may be mistaken, given a closer DNA end match to TRBJ2-7. Germline lookup yields CDR1 SQVTM and CDR2 ANQGSEA. CDR3 length equals 12 residues. CDR3 region: CSVEFRNYEQYF. Here the CDR3 DNA reads TGCAGCGTTGAATTCCGGAACTACGAGCAGTACTTC.

This chain joins TRBV13 and TRBJ1-2; D gene uncertain. The germline V and J ends were trimmed by 4 bases and 2 bases, with 11 bases remaining between them. The CDR3 length is 14 residues. The germline V gene encodes CDR1 PRHDT and CDR2 FYEKMQ (reference sequence). CDR3 DNA: TGTGCCAGCAGCTCTCCTGGGAGAAACTATGGCTACACCTTC. Its protein is CASSSPGRNYGYTF.

The chain employs TRBV9 and TRBJ1-1; possibly TRBD1 for D (5 bases). The V and J ends lost 4 bases and 4 bases respectively, with 17 bases between them. The CDR3 is 15 residues long. The germline gives CDR1 SGDLS, CDR2 YYNGEE. This CDR3 is CASSPPPVGGTEAFF. In DNA, the CDR3 is TGTGCCAGCAGCCCTCCCCCCGTCGGGGGCACTGAAGCTTTCTTT.

The chain uses TRBV18 and TRBJ1-1, with D possibly matching TRBD1 (5 bases). CDR3 length equals 15 residues. CDR1 is KGHSH, CDR2 LQKENI, per germline. The ends were cut back, 0 bases at V and 4 bases at J, with 12 bases in the middle. This chain's CDR3 is CASSPPRPGGTEAFF. CDR3 in DNA: TGTGCCAGCTCACCACCGCGGCCGGGGGGCACTGAAGCTTTCTTT.

V and J are TRBV4-3 and TRBJ2-1; possibly TRBD2 for D (6 bases). The CDR3 has 15 amino acids. Germline CDR1 is LGHNA and CDR2 is YSLEER. V was clipped by 5 bases and J by 10 bases, with 21 bases between them. The CDR3 sequence: CASSTGLFTLVEQFF. The DNA of the CDR3 is TGCGCCAGCAGCACGGGACTTTTCACTTTGGTCGAGCAGTTCTTC.